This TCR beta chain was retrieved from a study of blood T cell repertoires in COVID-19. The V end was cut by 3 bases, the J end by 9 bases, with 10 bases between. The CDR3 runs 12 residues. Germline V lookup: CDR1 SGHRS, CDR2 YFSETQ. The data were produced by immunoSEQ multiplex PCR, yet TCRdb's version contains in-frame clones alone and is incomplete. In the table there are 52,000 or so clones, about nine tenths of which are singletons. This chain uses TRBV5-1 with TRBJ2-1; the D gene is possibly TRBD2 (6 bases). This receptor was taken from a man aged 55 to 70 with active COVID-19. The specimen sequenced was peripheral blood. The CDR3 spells CASSSGVREQFF. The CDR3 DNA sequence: TGCGCCAGCAGCTCGGGAGTCCGTGAGCAGTTCTTC.